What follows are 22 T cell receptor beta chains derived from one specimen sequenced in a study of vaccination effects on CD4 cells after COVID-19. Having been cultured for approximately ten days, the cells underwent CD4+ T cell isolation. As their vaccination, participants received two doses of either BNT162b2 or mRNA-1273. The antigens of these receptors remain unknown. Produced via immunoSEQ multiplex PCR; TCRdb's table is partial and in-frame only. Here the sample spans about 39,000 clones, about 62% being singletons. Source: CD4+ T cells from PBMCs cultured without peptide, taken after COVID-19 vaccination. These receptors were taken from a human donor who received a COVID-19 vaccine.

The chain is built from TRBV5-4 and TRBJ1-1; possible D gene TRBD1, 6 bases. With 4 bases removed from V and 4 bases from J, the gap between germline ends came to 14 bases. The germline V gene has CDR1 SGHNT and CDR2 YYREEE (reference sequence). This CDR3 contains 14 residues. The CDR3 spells CASSPGGSGTEAFF. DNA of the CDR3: TGTGCCAGCAGCCCGGGGGGCAGTGGCACTGAAGCTTTCTTT.

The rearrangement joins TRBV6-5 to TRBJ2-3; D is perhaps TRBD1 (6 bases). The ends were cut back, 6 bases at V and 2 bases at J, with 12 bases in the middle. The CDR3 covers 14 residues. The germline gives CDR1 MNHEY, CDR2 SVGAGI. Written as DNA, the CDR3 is TGTGCCAGCAGCGAGCAGGGGATCACAGATACGCAGTATTTT. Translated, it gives CASSEQGITDTQYF.

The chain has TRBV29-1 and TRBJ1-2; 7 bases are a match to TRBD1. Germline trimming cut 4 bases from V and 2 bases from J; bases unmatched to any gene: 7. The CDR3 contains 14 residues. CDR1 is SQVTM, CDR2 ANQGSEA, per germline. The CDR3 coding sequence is TGCAGCGTTGGACGGGACAGACACAACTATGGCTACACCTTC. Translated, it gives CSVGRDRHNYGYTF.

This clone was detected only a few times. CDR3 sequence (DNA): TGTGCCAGCAGCCCCCCAGGCACATCTGGCTACACCTTC. Translating gives CASSPPGTSGYTF. This chain links TRBV7-9 with TRBJ1-2; D gene unclear. CDR3 length: 13 amino acids. The germline V gene has CDR1 SEHNR and CDR2 FQNEAQ (reference sequence). Trimming shortened V by 5 bases and J by 7 bases, and 14 bases separated the two germline ends.

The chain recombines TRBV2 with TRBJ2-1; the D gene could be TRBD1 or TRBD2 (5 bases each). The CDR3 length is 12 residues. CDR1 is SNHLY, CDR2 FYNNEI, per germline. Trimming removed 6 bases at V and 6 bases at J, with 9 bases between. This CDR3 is CASRGDPNEQFF. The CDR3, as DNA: TGTGCCAGCAGGGGGGACCCCAATGAGCAGTTCTTC.

CDR3 DNA sequence: TGTGCCAGCAGTTACGGCAGGGAGCAGCCCCAGCATTTT. It codes for CASSYGREQPQHF. V is TRBV6-5 and J is TRBJ1-5; tentatively, D is TRBD1 (5 bases). Germline CDR1 is MNHEY and CDR2 is SVGAGI. The CDR3 has 13 residues. V was clipped by 2 bases and J by 7 bases, with 9 bases between them.

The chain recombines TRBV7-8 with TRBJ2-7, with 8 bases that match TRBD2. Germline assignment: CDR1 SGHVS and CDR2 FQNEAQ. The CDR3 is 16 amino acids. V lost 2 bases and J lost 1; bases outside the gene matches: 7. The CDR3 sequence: CASSLYAAGGSYEQYF. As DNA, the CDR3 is TGTGCCAGCAGCTTATACGCGGCGGGGGGATCCTACGAGCAGTACTTC.

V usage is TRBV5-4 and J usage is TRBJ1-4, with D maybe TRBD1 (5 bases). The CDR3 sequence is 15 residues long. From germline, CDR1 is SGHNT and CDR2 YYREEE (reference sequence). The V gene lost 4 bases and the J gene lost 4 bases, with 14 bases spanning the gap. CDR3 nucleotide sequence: TGTGCCAGCAGCCAACAGTCCGGGGGTAATGAAAAACTGTTTTTT. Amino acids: CASSQQSGGNEKLFF.

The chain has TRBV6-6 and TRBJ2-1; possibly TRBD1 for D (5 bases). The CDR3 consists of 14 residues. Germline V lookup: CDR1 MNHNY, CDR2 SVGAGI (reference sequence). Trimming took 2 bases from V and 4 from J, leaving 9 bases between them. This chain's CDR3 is CASSYQDRYNEQFF. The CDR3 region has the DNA TGTGCCAGCAGTTACCAAGACAGATACAATGAGCAGTTCTTC.

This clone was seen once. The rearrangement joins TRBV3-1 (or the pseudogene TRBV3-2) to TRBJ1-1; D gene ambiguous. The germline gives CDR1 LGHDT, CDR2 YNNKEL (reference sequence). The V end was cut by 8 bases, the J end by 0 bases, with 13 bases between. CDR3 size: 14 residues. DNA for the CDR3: TGTGCCAGCGCCAGTGTGAACATGAACACTGAAGCTTTCTTT. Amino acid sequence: CASASVNMNTEAFF.

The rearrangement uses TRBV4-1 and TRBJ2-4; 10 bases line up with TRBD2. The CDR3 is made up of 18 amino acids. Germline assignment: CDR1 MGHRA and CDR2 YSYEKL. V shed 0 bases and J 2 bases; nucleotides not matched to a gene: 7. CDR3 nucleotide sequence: TGCGCCAGCAGCCAAGATGGAGCGGGGGGGTTAACCAAAAACATTCAGTACTTC. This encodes CASSQDGAGGLTKNIQYF.

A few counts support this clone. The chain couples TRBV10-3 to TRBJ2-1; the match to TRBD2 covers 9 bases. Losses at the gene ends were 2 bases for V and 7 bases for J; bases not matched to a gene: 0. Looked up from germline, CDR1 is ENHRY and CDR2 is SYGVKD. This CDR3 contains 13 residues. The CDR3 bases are TGTGCCATCAGTGAGGGACTAGCGAATGAGCAGTTCTTC. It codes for CAISEGLANEQFF.

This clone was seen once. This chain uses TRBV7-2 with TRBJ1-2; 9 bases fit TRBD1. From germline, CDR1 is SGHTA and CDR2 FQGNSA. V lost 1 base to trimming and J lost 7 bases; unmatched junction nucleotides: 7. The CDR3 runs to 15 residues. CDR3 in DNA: TGTGCCAGCAGCTTAGGAGCATGGGACAGGGCTGGCTACACCTTC. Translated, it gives CASSLGAWDRAGYTF.

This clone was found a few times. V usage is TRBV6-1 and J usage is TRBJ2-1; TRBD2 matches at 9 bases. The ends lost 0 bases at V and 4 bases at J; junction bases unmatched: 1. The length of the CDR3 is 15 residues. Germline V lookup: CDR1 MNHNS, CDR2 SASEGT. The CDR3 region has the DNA TGTGCCAGCAGTGAAGCTAGCGGGGGTTACAATGAGCAGTTCTTC. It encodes CASSEASGGYNEQFF.

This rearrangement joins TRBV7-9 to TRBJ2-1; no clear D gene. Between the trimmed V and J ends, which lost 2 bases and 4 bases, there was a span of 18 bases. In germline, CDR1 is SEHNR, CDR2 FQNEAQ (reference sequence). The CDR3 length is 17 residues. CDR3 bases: TGTGCCAGCAGCTTAAAATCTCGAGAAGGACGTTACAATGAGCAGTTCTTC. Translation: CASSLKSREGRYNEQFF.

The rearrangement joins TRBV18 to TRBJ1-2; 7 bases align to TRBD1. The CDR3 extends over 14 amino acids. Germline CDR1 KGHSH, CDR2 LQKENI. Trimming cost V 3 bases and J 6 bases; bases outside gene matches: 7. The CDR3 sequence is CASSPEHRGNGYTF. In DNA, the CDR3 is TGTGCCAGCTCACCGGAACACAGGGGCAATGGCTACACCTTC.

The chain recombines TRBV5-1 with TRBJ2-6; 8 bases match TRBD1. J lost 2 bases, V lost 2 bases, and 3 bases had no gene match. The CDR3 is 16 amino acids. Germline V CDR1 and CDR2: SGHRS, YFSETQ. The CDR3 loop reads CASSFSGGAGANVLTF. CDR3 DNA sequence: TGCGCCAGCAGCTTCTCAGGGGGCGCTGGGGCCAACGTCCTGACTTTC.

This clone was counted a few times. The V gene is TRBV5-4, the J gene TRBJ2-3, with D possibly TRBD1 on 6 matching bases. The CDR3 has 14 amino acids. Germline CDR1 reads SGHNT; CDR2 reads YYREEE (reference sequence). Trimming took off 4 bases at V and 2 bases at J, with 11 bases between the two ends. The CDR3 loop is CASSTGQPTDTQYF. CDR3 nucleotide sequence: TGTGCCAGCAGCACCGGACAGCCCACAGATACGCAGTATTTT.

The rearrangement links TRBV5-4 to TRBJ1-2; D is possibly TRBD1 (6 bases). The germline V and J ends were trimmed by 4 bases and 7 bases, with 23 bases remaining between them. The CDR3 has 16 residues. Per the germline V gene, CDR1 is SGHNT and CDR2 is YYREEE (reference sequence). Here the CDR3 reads CASSPDRRQVVGGYTF. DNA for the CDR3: TGTGCCAGCAGCCCCGACCGGCGACAGGTGGTAGGTGGCTACACCTTC.

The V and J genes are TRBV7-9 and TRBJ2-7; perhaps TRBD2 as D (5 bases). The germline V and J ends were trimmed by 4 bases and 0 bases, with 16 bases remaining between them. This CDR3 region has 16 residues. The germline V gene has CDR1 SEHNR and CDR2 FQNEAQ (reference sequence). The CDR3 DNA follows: TGTGCCAGCAGCTCCCTTCGATATGGGAGCTCCTACGAGCAGTACTTC. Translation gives CASSSLRYGSSYEQYF.

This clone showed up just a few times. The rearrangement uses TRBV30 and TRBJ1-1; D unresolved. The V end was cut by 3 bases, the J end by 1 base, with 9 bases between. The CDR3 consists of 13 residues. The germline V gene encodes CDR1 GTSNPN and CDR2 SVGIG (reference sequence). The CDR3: CAWSRGGNTEAFF. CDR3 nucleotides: TGTGCCTGGAGCCGAGGAGGGAACACTGAAGCTTTCTTT.

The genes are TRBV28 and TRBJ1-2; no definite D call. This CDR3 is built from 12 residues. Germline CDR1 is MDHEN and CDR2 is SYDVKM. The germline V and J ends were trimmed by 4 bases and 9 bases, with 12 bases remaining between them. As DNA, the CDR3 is TGTGCCAGCAGTTCACCCCCGAAGAGCTACACCTTC. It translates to CASSSPPKSYTF.